This T cell receptor (beta chain) is drawn from a study of OX40 agonist ivuxolimab in advanced cancers. Regarding the study in general: Ivuxolimab was a fully human IgG2 agonistic monoclonal antibody targeting the costimulatory receptor OX40 (CD134). Intravenous ivuxolimab was administered to patients every 2 weeks at six dose levels: 0.01, 0.1, 0.3, 1.5, 3 and 10 mg/kg. Of the roughly 51 patients in dose escalation, about 20 had hepatocellular carcinoma, about 15 had melanoma, 9 had renal cell carcinoma and 9 had head and neck cancer. In the dose-escalation cohort, approximately 82% of patients were male, and the mean age was around 60 years, with a range of about 20 to 90. Patients were allowed to have had prior anti-PD-1, anti-PD-L1 or anti-CTLA-4 therapy, and approximately 40% of the dose-escalation patients had previously received checkpoint inhibitors. Partial responses were achieved by three dose-escalation patients, of whom one had hepatocellular carcinoma and two had cutaneous melanoma. The purpose of peripheral TCRbeta sequencing was to test whether ivuxolimab changed TCR sequence diversity and led to clonal T-cell expansion. The paper covers the monotherapy dose-escalation part of the phase I ivuxolimab trial, which included N = 52 patients. Results and caveats for the whole study, not just this receptor: Antigen specificity was not determined for the clonally expanded peripheral T cells. On average, CD8+ T cells showed more expanded clones than CD4+ T cells after ivuxolimab. Partial responders in the 0.1-3.0 mg/kg groups had among the lowest normalized peripheral clonal expansion, especially among CD8+ T cells. Low levels of normalized T-cell clonal expansion were also seen in some nonresponding patients. At doses of 0.1 to 3.0 mg/kg, clonal expansion of both CD4+ and CD8+ blood T cells was observed from baseline to week 6.

With respect to this clone: Its antigen is still unknown. No much larger clone exists at a distance of one base, and base qualities are not known.

Genomic DNA was extracted from sorted cells for sequencing of the TCRbeta CDR3 region. The immunoSEQ Assay was used to sequence the TCRbeta CDR3 regions. In TCRdb, the immuneACCESS table is reduced to in-frame sequences with V and J assigned. These tables do not hold every clone; where another copy was compared, an unresolved V gene accounts for under half, and the others remain unexplained. This sample has about 84,000 clones in its table, and roughly 89% of those were observed once. Less than 0.2% of the sample rests with the top ten. CDR1 LNHDA and CDR2 SQIVND were looked up in the germline V gene (reference sequence). V is cut by 5 bases and J by 2 bases, and the space between the germline ends is 13 bases. The CDR3, cysteine through phenylalanine, is 14 amino acids long. The CDR3 DNA has 42 bases and is translated from base 1. Patients with a history of autoimmune disease or receiving systemic immunosuppression were excluded from the trial. In every dose cohort, peripheral blood was drawn for TCR sequencing at baseline, cycle 4 day 1, and cycle 7 day 1. Samples came from an open-label, multicenter, first-in-human phase I dose-escalation trial of ivuxolimab. Adults with locally advanced or metastatic head and neck squamous cell, hepatocellular, melanoma or renal cell carcinoma were enrolled in the trial. Before TCR sequencing, CD4+ and CD8+ T cells were separately sorted from peripheral blood.

Recombination joined TRBV19 with TRBJ2-7; D gene: possibly TRBD1, on 5 matching bases. The sequenced sample was CD4+ or CD8+ T cells sorted from blood, obtained in a trial of the OX40 agonist ivuxolimab. This sequence was found in an adult with an advanced solid tumor such as melanoma, head and neck, liver or kidney cancer. CDR3 loop: CASSRAGMPYEQYF. The DNA reads as follows: TGTGCCAGTAGTCGTGCAGGGATGCCCTACGAGCAGTACTTC.